This T cell receptor (beta chain) was sequenced during a study of blood T cell repertoires in COVID-19. As handled by the study authors: Reference gene primer amplification gave estimated nucleated cell counts. Method: immunoSEQ multiplex PCR; TCRdb's copy keeps in-frame clones and lacks some. V and J calls and clone size are those listed in that table; D and trimming were worked out from the DNA. The table lists about 240,000 clones, 82% of them singletons. The V gene end was trimmed by 3 bases and the J gene end by 2 bases; junction bases not matched to a gene: 18. Germline-derived CDR1 and CDR2 are MDHEN and SYDVKM. This CDR3 comprises 19 residues.

Sequenced: peripheral blood. The receptor was derived from an older woman with active or convalescent COVID-19. The chain employs TRBV28 and TRBJ2-7; 8 positions agree with TRBD2. CDR3 sequence (DNA): TGTGCCAGCAGTTTGAGGGTCAGGATAGCGGGGCGTGAGCCCTACGAGCAGTACTTC. Its protein product is CASSLRVRIAGREPYEQYF.